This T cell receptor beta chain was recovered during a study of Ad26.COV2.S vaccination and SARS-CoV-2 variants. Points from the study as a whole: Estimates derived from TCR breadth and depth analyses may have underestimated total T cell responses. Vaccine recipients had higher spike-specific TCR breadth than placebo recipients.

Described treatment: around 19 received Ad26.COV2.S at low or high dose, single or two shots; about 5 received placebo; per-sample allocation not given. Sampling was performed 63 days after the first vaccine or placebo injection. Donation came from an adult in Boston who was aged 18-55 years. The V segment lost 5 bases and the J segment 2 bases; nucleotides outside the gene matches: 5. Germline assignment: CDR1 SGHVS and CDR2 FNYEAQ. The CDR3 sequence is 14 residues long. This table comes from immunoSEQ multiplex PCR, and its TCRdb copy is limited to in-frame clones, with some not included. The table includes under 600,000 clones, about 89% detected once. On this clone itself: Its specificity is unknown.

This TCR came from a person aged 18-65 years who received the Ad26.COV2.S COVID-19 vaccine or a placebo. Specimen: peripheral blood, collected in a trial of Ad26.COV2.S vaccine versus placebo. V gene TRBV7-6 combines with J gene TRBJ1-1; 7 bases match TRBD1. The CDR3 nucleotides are TGTGCCAGCAGCGGAGGGACAGAAAACACTGAAGCTTTCTTT. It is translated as CASSGGTENTEAFF.